Presented here are 9 T cell receptor beta chains from one specimen sequenced in a study of shared clonotypes between healthy human individuals. Assay used: immunoSEQ multiplex PCR; TCRdb lists only in-frame clones, some missing. The data contain about 710,000 clones, 55% to 80% of them singletons. The sample was memory CD4+ T cells sorted from blood. As for subset: CD45RA-negative fraction. The receptors originated from a woman aged 30 to 39 in good health.

This sequence joins TRBV30 and TRBJ2-5; 7 nucleotides line up with TRBD1. The CDR3 covers 13 residues. Germline CDR1 and CDR2: GTSNPN and SVGIG (reference sequence). J gave up 4 bases and V 1 base, and 3 bases lay outside the gene matches. CDR3 residues: CAWSGGQSETQYF. The DNA for the CDR3 is TGTGCCTGGAGTGGGGGACAGTCAGAGACCCAGTACTTC. The entire variable domain, with the rest obtained from reference TRBV30 and TRBJ2-5, is as follows: SQTIHQWPATLVQPVGSPLSLECTVEGTSNPNLYWYRQAAGRGLQLLFYSVGIGQISSEVPQNLSASRPQDRQFILSSKKLLLSDSGFYLCAWSGGQSETQYFGPGTRLLVL.

The chain carries TRBV29-1 and TRBJ2-5, with a weak D call TRBD1 (6 bases). The V gene lost 7 bases and the J gene lost 5 bases, with 8 bases spanning the gap. Germline loops: CDR1 SQVTM, CDR2 ANQGSEA. This CDR3 has 10 residues. The CDR3 DNA reads TGCAGCGGACAGGCGGAGACCCAGTACTTC. It specifies CSGQAETQYF.

This chain links TRBV18 with TRBJ1-1; 8 nucleotides agree with TRBD1. The CDR3 has 16 amino acids. V shed 2 bases, J shed 0 bases, and the junction held 5 bases outside the gene matches. Per the germline V gene, CDR1 is KGHSH and CDR2 is LQKENI. The CDR3 region has the DNA TGTGCCAGCTCACCAGGGACAGGCCTCATGAACACTGAAGCTTTCTTT. Its translation: CASSPGTGLMNTEAFF.

The J gene is TRBJ1-4, the V gene TRBV18; 9 bases fit TRBD1. The CDR3 loop spans 18 amino acids. Per germline, CDR1 KGHSH and CDR2 LQKENI. V was clipped by 1 base and J by 3 bases; unmatched bases: 9. The CDR3 sequence: CASSPRQTQGASNEKLFF. CDR3 coding DNA: TGTGCCAGCTCACCACGGCAAACACAGGGGGCTTCTAATGAAAAACTGTTTTTT.

V usage is TRBV19 and J usage is TRBJ1-4; weak D call: TRBD1 (6 bases). CDR3 length equals 16 residues. Per the germline V gene, CDR1 is LNHDA and CDR2 is SQIVND (reference sequence). Deletions cut 5 bases from V and 1 base from J, with 14 bases between. CDR3 in amino acids: CASSLRGQVTNEKLFF. The DNA of the CDR3 is TGTGCCAGTAGTCTGCGGGGACAAGTAACTAATGAAAAACTGTTTTTT.

The chain employs TRBV19 and TRBJ1-4, with unresolved D. Trimming removed 5 bases at V and 5 bases at J, with 9 bases between. Germline-derived CDR1 and CDR2 are LNHDA and SQIVND (reference sequence). The CDR3 has 13 residues. The CDR3 DNA follows: TGTGCCAGTAGTGAACAGCCCAATGAAAAACTGTTTTTT. Residues: CASSEQPNEKLFF.

This clone showed up just once. The genes are TRBV7-2 and TRBJ2-3; 9 nucleotides agree with TRBD1. The V and J ends lost 4 bases and 5 bases, in that order; junction bases with no gene match: 7. Germline CDR1 and CDR2: SGHTA and FQGNSA. The CDR3 spans 15 residues. CDR3 sequence: CASSSAGTGIDTQYF. CDR3 sequence (DNA): TGTGCCAGCAGCTCAGCGGGGACAGGGATAGATACGCAGTATTTT.

The chain has TRBV21-1 and TRBJ1-2. TRBV21-1 is a pseudogene. CDR3 size: 11 residues. CDR3 sequence (DNA): TGTGCCAGCATCCGACTTTATGGCTACACCTTC. It translates to CASIRLYGYTF.

The V gene is TRBV19, the J gene TRBJ2-5; D is uncertain. V gave up 5 bases and J gave up 5 bases, with 15 bases separating them. CDR1 is LNHDA and CDR2 is SQIVND in the germline V gene (reference sequence). This CDR3 region has 14 residues. The CDR3 here is CASSWSASSETQYF. The CDR3 region has the DNA TGTGCCAGTAGTTGGTCAGCCTCGTCGGAGACCCAGTACTTC.